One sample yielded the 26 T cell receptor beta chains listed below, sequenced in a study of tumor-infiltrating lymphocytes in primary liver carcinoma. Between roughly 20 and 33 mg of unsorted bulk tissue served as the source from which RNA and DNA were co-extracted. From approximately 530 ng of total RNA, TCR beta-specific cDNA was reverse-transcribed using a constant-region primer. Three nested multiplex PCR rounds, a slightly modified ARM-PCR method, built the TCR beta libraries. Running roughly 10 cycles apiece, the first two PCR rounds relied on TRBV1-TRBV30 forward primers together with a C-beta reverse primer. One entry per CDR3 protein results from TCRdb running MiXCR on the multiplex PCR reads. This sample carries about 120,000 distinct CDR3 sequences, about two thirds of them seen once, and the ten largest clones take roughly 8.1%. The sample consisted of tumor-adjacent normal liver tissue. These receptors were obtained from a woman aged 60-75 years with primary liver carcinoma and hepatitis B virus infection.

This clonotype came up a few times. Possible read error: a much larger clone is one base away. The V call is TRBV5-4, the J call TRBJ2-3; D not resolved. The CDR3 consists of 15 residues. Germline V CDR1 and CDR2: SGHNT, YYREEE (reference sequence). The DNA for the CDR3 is TGTGCCAGCAGCTCTGGGGTCCTTTCCACAGATACGCTGTATTTT. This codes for CASSSGVLSTDTLYF.

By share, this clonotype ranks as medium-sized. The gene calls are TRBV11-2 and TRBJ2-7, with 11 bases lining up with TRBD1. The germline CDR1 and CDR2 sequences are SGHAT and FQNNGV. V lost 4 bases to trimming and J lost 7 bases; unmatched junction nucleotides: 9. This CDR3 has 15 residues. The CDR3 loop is CASSYAGQGAREQYF. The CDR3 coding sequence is TGTGCCAGCAGCTACGCCGGACAGGGGGCACGAGAGCAGTACTTC.

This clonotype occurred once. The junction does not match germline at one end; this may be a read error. The CDR3 nucleotides read TGTGCCAGCAGCTTATCCTGGGGAGGGAGGCCCTACGAACAGTACTTC. Protein product: CASSLSWGGRPYEQYF. The chain has TRBV12-3 or TRBV12-4 and TRBJ2-7, with 7 nucleotides matching TRBD2. This CDR3 has 16 residues.

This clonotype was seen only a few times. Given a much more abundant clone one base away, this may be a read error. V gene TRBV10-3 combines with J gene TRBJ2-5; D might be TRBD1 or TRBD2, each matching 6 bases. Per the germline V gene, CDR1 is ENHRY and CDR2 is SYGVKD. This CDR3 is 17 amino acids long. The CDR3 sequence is CATSDPEGEAGLETQYF. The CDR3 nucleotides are TGTGCCACCAGTGACCCCGAGGGGGAGGCTGGGTTAGAGACCCAGTACTTC.

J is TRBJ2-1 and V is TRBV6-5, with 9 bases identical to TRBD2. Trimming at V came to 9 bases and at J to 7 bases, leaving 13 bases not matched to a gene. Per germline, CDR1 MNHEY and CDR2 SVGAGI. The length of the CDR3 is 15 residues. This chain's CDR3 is CASYSGGRANNEQFF. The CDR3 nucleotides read TGTGCCAGTTACTCGGGCGGGAGGGCCAATAATGAGCAGTTCTTC.

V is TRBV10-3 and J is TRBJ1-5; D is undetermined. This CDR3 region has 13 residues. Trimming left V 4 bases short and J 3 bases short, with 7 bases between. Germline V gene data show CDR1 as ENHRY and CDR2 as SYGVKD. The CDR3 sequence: CAISGGSNQPQHF. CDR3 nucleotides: TGTGCCATCAGTGGCGGCTCCAATCAGCCCCAGCATTTT.

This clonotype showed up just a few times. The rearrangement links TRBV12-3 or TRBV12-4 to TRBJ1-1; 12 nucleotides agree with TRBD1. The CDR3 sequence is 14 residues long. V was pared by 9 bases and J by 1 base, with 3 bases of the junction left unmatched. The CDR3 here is CASRGQGANTEAFF. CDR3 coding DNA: TGTGCCAGTAGGGGACAGGGGGCGAACACTGAAGCTTTCTTT.

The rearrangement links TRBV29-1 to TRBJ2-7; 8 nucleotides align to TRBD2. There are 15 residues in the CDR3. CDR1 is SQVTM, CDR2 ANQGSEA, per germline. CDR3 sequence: CNSRKFGRASYEQYF. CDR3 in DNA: TGCAACTCTCGCAAGTTCGGGAGGGCGTCCTACGAGCAGTACTTC.

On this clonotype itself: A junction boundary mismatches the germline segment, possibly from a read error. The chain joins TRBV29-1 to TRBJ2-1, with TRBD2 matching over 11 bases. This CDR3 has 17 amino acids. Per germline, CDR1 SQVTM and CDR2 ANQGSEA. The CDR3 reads CNVVWLAGGLHCNEQFF. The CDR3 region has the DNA TGCAACGTTGTTTGGCTAGCGGGAGGCCTCCACTGCAATGAGCAGTTCTTC.

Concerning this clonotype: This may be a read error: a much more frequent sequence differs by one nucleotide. This CDR3 is CASRSLTGGNTEAFF. CDR3 bases: TGTGCCAGCAGATCCCTGACAGGGGGGAACACTGAAGCTTTCTTT. The chain couples TRBV28 to TRBJ1-1, with 9 positions matching TRBD1. The CDR3 sequence is 15 residues long. Germline values: CDR1 MDHEN, CDR2 SYDVKM. After removal of 6 bases from V and 1 base from J, the junction contained 6 bases not matched to a gene.

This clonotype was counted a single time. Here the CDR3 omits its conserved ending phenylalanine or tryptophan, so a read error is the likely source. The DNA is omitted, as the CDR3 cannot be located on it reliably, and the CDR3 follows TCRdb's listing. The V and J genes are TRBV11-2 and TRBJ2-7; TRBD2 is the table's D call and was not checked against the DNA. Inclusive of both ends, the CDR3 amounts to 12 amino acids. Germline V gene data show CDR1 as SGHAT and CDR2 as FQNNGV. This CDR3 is CTSSSGLAGVSL.

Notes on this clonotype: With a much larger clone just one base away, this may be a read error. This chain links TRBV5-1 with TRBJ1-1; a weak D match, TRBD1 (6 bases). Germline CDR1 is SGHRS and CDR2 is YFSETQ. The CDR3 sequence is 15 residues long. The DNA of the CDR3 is TGCGCCAGCAGCTTGGACGTTTTGGGGGACACTGAAGTTTTCTTT. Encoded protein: CASSLDVLGDTEVFF.

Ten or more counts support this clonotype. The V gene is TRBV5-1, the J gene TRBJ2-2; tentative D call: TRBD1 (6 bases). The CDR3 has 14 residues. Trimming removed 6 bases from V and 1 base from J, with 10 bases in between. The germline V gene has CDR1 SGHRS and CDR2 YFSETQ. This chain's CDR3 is CASTPTGNTGELFF. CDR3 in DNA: TGCGCCAGCACCCCGACAGGGAACACCGGGGAGCTGTTTTTT.

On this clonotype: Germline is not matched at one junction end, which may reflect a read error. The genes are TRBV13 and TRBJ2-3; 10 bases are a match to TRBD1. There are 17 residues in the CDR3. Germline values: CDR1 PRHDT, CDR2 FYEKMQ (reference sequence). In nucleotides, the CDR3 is TGTACCAGCAGCTCACCCGGGACAGGGGTATTCACAGATACGCAGTATTTT. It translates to CTSSSPGTGVFTDTQYF. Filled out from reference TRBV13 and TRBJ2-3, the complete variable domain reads AAGVIQSPRHLIKEKRETATLKCYPIPRHDTVYWYQQGPGQDPQFLISFYEKMQSDKGSIPDRFSAQQFSDYHSELNMSSLELGDSALYFCTSSSPGTGVFTDTQYFGPGTRLTVL.

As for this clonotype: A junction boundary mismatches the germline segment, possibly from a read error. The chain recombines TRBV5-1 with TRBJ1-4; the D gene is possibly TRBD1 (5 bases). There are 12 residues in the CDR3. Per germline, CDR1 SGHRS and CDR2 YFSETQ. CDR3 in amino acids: CACSRQNGKLFF. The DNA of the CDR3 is TGCGCCTGCAGCAGACAGAATGGGAAACTGTTTTTT.

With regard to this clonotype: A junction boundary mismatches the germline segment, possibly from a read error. CDR3 DNA sequence: TGTACCAGCAGACGTAGCGGGAGGACTTACAATGAGCGGTTCTTC. Residues: CTSRRSGRTYNERFF. The chain carries TRBV12-3 or TRBV12-4 and TRBJ2-1; the match to TRBD2 covers 10 bases. CDR3 length: 15 amino acids.

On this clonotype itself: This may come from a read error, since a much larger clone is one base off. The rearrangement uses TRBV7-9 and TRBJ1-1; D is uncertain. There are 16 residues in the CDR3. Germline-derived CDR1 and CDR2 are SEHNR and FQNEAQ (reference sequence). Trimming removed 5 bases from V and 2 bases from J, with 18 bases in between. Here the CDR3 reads CASSPREVRANTEAFF. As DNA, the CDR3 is TGTGCCAGCAGCCCGCGGGAGGTACGGGCTAACACTGAAGCTTTCTTT.

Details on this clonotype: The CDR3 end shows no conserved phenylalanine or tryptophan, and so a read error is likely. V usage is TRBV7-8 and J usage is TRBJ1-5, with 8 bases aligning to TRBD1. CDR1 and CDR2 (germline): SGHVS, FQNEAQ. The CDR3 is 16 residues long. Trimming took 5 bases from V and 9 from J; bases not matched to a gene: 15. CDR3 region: CASSLEAGGYGGPQHL. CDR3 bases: TGTGCCAGCAGCCTAGAGGCAGGGGGCTATGGAGGGCCCCAGCATTTA.

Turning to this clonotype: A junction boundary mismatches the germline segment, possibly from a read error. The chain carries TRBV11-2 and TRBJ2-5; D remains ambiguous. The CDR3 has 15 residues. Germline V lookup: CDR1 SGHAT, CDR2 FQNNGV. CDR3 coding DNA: TGTGCCAGCAGCTTACGACAAGTACGGCAAGTGACCCATTACTTC. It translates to CASSLRQVRQVTHYF.

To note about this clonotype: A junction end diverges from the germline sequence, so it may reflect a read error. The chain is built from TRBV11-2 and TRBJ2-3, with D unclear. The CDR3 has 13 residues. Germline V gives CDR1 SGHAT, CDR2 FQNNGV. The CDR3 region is CAGSSSRADTQYF. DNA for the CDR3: TGTGCCGGCAGCTCGAGCCGGGCAGATACGCAGTATTTT.

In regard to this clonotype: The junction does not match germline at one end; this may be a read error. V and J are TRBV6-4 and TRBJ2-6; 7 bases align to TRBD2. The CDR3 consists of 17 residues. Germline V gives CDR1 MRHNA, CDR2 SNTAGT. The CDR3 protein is CASSDSHGGSGANILTF. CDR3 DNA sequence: TGTGCCAGCAGTGACTCACACGGGGGGTCTGGGGCCAACATCCTGACTTTC.

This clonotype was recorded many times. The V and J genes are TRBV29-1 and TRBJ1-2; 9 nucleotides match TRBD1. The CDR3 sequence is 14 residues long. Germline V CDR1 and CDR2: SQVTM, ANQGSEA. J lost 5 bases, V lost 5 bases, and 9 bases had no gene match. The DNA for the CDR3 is TGCAGCGTTCCAAGACAGGGGGAGGGGTATGGCTACACCTTC. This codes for CSVPRQGEGYGYTF.

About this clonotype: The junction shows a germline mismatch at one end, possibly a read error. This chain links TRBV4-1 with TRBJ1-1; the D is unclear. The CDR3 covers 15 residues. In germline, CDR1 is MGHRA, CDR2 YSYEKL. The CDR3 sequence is CASSQSLRLNTETFF. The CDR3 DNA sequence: TGCGCCAGCAGCCAATCCCTCAGGCTGAACACTGAAACTTTCTTT.

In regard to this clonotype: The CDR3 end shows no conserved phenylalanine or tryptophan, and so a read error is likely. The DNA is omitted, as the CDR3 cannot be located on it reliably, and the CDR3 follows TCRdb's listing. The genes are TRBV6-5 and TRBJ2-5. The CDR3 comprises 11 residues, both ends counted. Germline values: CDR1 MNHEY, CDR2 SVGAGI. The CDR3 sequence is CASSKQETQNL.

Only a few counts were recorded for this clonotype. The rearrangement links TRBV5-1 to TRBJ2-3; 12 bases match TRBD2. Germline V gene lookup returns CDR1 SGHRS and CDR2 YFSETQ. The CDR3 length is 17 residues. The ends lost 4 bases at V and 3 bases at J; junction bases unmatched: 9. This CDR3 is CASSPLTSGSDTDTQYF. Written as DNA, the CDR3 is TGCGCCAGCAGCCCATTGACTAGCGGGAGTGATACAGATACGCAGTATTTT. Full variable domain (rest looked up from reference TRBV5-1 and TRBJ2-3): KAGVTQTPRYLIKTRGQQVTLSCSPISGHRSVSWYQQTPGQGLQFLFEYFSETQRNKGNFPGRFSGRQFSNSRSEMNVSTLELGDSALYLCASSPLTSGSDTDTQYFGPGTRLTVL.

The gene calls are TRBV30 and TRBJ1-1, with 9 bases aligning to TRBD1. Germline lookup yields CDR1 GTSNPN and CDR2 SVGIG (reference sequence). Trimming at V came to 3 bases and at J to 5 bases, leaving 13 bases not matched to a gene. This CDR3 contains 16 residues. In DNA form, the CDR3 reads TGTGCCTGGAGGTCCTCGGAACAGGGGGCACGGACTGAAGCTTTCTTT. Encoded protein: CAWRSSEQGARTEAFF.